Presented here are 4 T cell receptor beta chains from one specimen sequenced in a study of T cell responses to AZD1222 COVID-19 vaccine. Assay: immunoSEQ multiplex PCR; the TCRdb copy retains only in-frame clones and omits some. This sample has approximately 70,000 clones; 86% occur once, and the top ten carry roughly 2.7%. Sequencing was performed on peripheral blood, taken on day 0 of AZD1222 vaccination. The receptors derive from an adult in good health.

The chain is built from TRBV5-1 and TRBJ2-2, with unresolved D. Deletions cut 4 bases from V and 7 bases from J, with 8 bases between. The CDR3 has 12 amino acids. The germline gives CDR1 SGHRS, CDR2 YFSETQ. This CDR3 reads CASSPWVGELFF. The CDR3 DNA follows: TGCGCCAGCAGCCCCTGGGTCGGGGAGCTGTTTTTT.

The CDR3 DNA follows: TGTGCCAGCAGCCCAGAGACAGGGGGATACGAGCAGTACTTC. Translated, it gives CASSPETGGYEQYF. This sequence joins TRBV5-4 and TRBJ2-7; TRBD1 matches at 9 bases. V lost 4 bases to trimming and J lost 4 bases; unmatched junction nucleotides: 6. Germline V gene lookup returns CDR1 SGHNT and CDR2 YYREEE (reference sequence). This CDR3 spans 14 amino acids.

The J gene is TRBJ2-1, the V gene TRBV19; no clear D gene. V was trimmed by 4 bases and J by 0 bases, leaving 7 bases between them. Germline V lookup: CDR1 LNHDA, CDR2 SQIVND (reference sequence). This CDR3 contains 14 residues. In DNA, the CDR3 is TGTGCCAGTAGTAGGGCCCTCTCCTACAATGAGCAGTTCTTC. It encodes CASSRALSYNEQFF.

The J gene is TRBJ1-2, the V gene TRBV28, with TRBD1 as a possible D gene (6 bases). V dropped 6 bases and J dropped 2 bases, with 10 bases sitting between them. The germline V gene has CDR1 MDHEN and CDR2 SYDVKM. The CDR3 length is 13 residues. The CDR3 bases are TGTGCCAGCAGGGTTGGACAGAACTATGGCTACACCTTC. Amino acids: CASRVGQNYGYTF.